This T cell receptor beta chain was sequenced in a study of blood T cells in healthy people across ages. Germline V gene data show CDR1 as SGHTA and CDR2 as FQGNSA. The CDR3 totals 16 residues. As concerns this clonotype: The junction differs from germline at one of its ends, possibly a read error.

Alongside a J-beta primer mix, a sample-barcoded 5' primer served in a second PCR lasting roughly 7 to 11 cycles. TCRdb processed the 5' RACE reads anew with MiXCR; each CDR3 protein has one entry. The table records some 900,000 distinct CDR3 sequences, less than 35% of them present only once. Source material: blood. V gene TRBV7-2 combines with J gene TRBJ2-1; TRBD2 agrees at 11 bases. The TCR comes from a woman older than 75 in good health. The CDR3 protein is CASSSGTSGSCNEQFF. In DNA form, the CDR3 reads TGCGCCAGCAGCTCCGGGACTAGCGGTTCCTGCAATGAGCAGTTCTTC.